These 29 T cell receptor beta chains came from one sample sequenced in a study of CD8+CD57+ T cells in acquired aplastic anemia. The authors sequenced patients whose flow cytometry had shown CD8+CD57+ cell expansion. The use of genomic DNA as template underpinned the TCR beta VDJ and CDR3 profiling. Via MiXCR, TCRdb re-called the reads, giving one row per CDR3 protein. In the table there are some 140,000 distinct CDR3 sequences, 52% of which are singletons. The sequencing sample was made of sorted CD4+, CD8+, or CD8+CD57+ T cells (not recorded which) from PBMCs. The receptor set was obtained from a human donor with aplastic anemia.

This clonotype was counted ten times or more. The chain recombines TRBV7-6 with TRBJ2-1, with 8 nucleotides matching TRBD1. The V and J ends lost 2 bases and 6 bases, in that order; junction bases with no gene match: 6. Germline assignment: CDR1 SGHVS and CDR2 FNYEAQ. The CDR3 spans 15 residues. The CDR3, as DNA: TGTGCCAGCAGCTTATCAGGGGGCGCCTTCAATGAGCAGTTCTTC. Encoded protein: CASSLSGGAFNEQFF.

This clonotype was observed many times. The chain has TRBV6-2 or TRBV6-3 and TRBJ1-1; no clear D gene. Germline assignment: CDR1 MNHEY and CDR2 SVGEGT. CDR3 length equals 12 residues. Trimming stripped 7 bases from V and 1 base from J, with 7 bases between. The CDR3 DNA reads as TGTGCCAGCAATCGGGGGAACACTGAAGCTTTCTTT. This translates into CASNRGNTEAFF.

This clonotype has a count of ten or more. This chain connects TRBV27 to TRBJ1-2; D is unclear. The CDR3 length is 15 residues. V lost 1 base and J 8 bases, leaving 17 bases between the germline ends. Germline V gives CDR1 MNHEY, CDR2 SMNVEV (reference sequence). The chain's CDR3 is CASSLYPGDPQGYTF. Written as DNA, the CDR3 is TGTGCCAGCAGTTTATATCCGGGAGACCCGCAAGGCTACACCTTC.

This clonotype was observed at least ten times. This chain links TRBV19 with TRBJ1-5, with D maybe TRBD1 (5 bases). Germline V CDR1 and CDR2: LNHDA, SQIVND (reference sequence). This CDR3 comprises 18 residues. The V gene lost 1 base and the J gene lost 0 bases, with 16 bases spanning the gap. The CDR3 DNA follows: TGTGCCAGTAGTATAGGGGGGGACGGAACTTATAGCAATCAGCCCCAGCATTTT. Protein sequence: CASSIGGDGTYSNQPQHF.

This clonotype was detected ten times or more. V gene TRBV5-1 combines with J gene TRBJ2-1, with a weak D call TRBD2 (5 bases). The V gene's germline CDR1 is SGHRS and CDR2 YFSETQ. The CDR3 is 11 residues long. Trimming stripped 3 bases from V and 9 bases from J, with 7 bases between. CDR3 sequence reads: CASSSAGEQFF. The CDR3 nucleotides are TGCGCCAGCAGCTCCGCGGGTGAGCAGTTCTTC.

In this sample, this clonotype turned up many times. The rearrangement joins TRBV6-1 to TRBJ2-7, with 8 bases that match TRBD1. The CDR3 runs 14 residues. V was clipped by 3 bases and J by 3 bases; unmatched bases: 4. Germline CDR1 is MNHNS and CDR2 is SASEGT. CDR3 loop: CASSEGRGLYEQYF. The CDR3 DNA sequence: TGTGCCAGCAGTGAGGGCAGGGGGCTCTACGAGCAGTACTTC.

This chain uses TRBV4-3 with TRBJ1-6; D is perhaps TRBD1 (6 bases). Germline lookup yields CDR1 LGHNA and CDR2 YSLEER. V lost 0 bases, J lost 9 bases, and 18 bases lay in between. This CDR3 has 17 amino acids. The CDR3 spells CASSQEGGAIGTSPLHF. The CDR3 DNA reads TGCGCCAGCAGCCAAGAGGGGGGCGCGATAGGGACTTCACCCCTCCACTTT.

This clonotype was counted once. This chain links TRBV12-5 with TRBJ2-1; 8 bases line up with TRBD2. V lost 9 bases to trimming and J lost 2 bases; unmatched junction nucleotides: 6. This CDR3 spans 14 amino acids. From germline, CDR1 is LGHNT and CDR2 FRNRAP. CDR3 sequence reads: CARGAGEAYNEQFF. CDR3 DNA sequence: TGTGCTAGGGGAGCGGGGGAGGCCTACAATGAGCAGTTCTTC. Together with reference TRBV12-5 and TRBJ2-1, the CDR3 gives the full variable domain: DARVTQTPRHKVTEMGQEVTMRCQPILGHNTVFWYRQTMMQGLELLAYFRNRAPLDDSGMPKDRFSAEMPDATLATLKIQPSEPRDSAVYFCARGAGEAYNEQFFGPGTRLTVL.

This clonotype has a count of ten or more. The chain recombines TRBV5-6 with TRBJ2-7; D is unclear. Trimming pared 4 bases from V and 0 bases from J, leaving 17 bases between. Germline V gene data show CDR1 as SGHDT and CDR2 as YYEEEE. The CDR3 is made up of 16 amino acids. CDR3: CASSPDPQSSSYEQYF. CDR3 bases: TGTGCCAGCAGCCCCGACCCACAGAGCAGCTCCTACGAGCAGTACTTC.

This clonotype was counted between two and nine times. V gene TRBV9 combines with J gene TRBJ2-1; 10 bases are shared with TRBD2. Germline CDR1 and CDR2: SGDLS and YYNGEE. The ends lost 6 bases at V and 9 bases at J; junction bases unmatched: 18. The CDR3 consists of 17 residues. The CDR3, as DNA: TGTGCCAGCACCAGTAGGGCTAGCGGGGGCCCCTGGGGTGAGCAGTTCTTC. Protein product: CASTSRASGGPWGEQFF.

This chain uses TRBV25-1 with TRBJ1-2; no definite D call. Germline CDR1 and CDR2: MGHDK and SYGVNS. The CDR3 is 14 amino acids. Trimming cost V 4 bases and J 2 bases, with 11 bases left between them. This CDR3 reads CASSAPDGNYGYTF. CDR3 bases: TGTGCCAGCAGTGCTCCGGACGGGAACTATGGCTACACCTTC.

This chain links TRBV10-3 with TRBJ2-7; the D is unclear. The CDR3 spans 13 residues. V lost 10 bases and J lost 5, with 18 bases in between. Germline V lookup: CDR1 ENHRY, CDR2 SYGVKD. CDR3 nucleotide sequence: TGTGCCAGCAGCTTGGGCCAGTCAAACGAGCAGTACTTC. Its protein product is CASSLGQSNEQYF.

This clonotype was seen ten or more times. V gene TRBV5-1 combines with J gene TRBJ2-2; TRBD1 is a possible D gene (5 bases). The germline V gene has CDR1 SGHRS and CDR2 YFSETQ. The CDR3 totals 15 residues. V was trimmed by 4 bases and J by 0 bases, leaving 10 bases between them. The DNA of the CDR3 is TGCGCCAGCAGCGCTAGGGGCTCGAACACCGGGGAGCTGTTTTTT. Its translation: CASSARGSNTGELFF.

The table lists this clonotype with a count of one. The chain joins TRBV3-1 to TRBJ1-1, with D unclear. CDR1 and CDR2 (germline): LGHDT, YNNKEL (reference sequence). V lost 8 bases to trimming and J lost 3 bases, with 7 bases between them. The CDR3 is 11 residues long. The CDR3: CASGEHTEAFF. DNA for the CDR3: TGTGCCAGCGGGGAGCACACTGAAGCTTTCTTT.

The chain recombines TRBV24-1 with TRBJ2-1, with a tentative D call TRBD2 (6 bases). Trimming stripped 4 bases from V and 9 bases from J, with 9 bases between. The CDR3 has 12 amino acids. Germline V CDR1 and CDR2: KGHDR, SFDVKD. The CDR3: CATSDSGPEQFF. CDR3 bases: TGTGCCACCAGTGACAGCGGGCCTGAGCAGTTCTTC.

This clonotype has ten or more counts. The genes are TRBV11-2 and TRBJ2-7; the match to TRBD1 covers 8 bases. Looked up from germline, CDR1 is SGHAT and CDR2 is FQNNGV. The CDR3 has 15 residues. The trim removed 5 bases at V and 3 bases at J, leaving 9 bases unmatched. The CDR3 DNA reads as TGTGCCAGCAGCCCAGACCGGGACAGGTTCTACGAGCAGTACTTC. This encodes CASSPDRDRFYEQYF.

As to this clonotype: A junction end diverges from the germline sequence, so it may reflect a read error. The chain joins TRBV2 to TRBJ1-5; 7 positions match TRBD1. The CDR3 length is 15 residues. The germline V gene has CDR1 SNHLY and CDR2 FYNNEI. The CDR3 region is CASSEDRAINQPQHF. DNA of the CDR3: TGTGCCAGCAGCGAAGACAGGGCAATCAATCAGCCCCAGCATTTT. The full variable domain, in which reference TRBV2 and TRBJ1-5 provide the parts outside the CDR3, is EPEVTQTPSHQVTQMGQEVILRCVPISNHLYFYWYRQILGQKVEFLVSFYNNEISEKSEIFDDQFSVERPDGSNFTLKIRSTKLEDSAMYFCASSEDRAINQPQHFGDGTRLSIL.

At least ten counts were recorded for this clonotype. V and J are TRBV9 and TRBJ2-7, with unresolved D. The CDR3 sequence is 15 residues long. Trimming took 0 bases from V and 4 from J, leaving 14 bases between them. The germline CDR1 and CDR2 sequences are SGDLS and YYNGEE. In DNA, the CDR3 is TGTGCCAGCAGCGTAGGCGCATTGCCTAGGTACGAGCAGTACTTC. Amino acids: CASSVGALPRYEQYF.

This clonotype occurred many times. V usage is TRBV7-9 and J usage is TRBJ2-7; D possibly corresponds to TRBD2 (6 bases). The V gene's germline CDR1 is SEHNR and CDR2 FQNEAQ (reference sequence). The CDR3 consists of 14 residues. V was pared by 3 bases and J by 2 bases, with 11 bases between. CDR3 region: CASSLEGAPYEQYF. Here the CDR3 DNA reads TGTGCCAGCAGCTTGGAGGGAGCCCCCTACGAGCAGTACTTC. The full variable domain, rest sourced from reference TRBV7-9 and TRBJ2-7, is DTGVSQNPRHKITKRGQNVTFRCDPISEHNRLYWYRQTLGQGPEFLTYFQNEAQLEKSRLLSDRFSAERPKGSFSTLEIQRTEQGDSAMYLCASSLEGAPYEQYFGPGTRLTVT.

The rearrangement joins TRBV20-1 to TRBJ2-1; 9 nucleotides match TRBD2. This CDR3 is 15 amino acids long. V was pared by 6 bases and J by 10 bases, with 16 bases of the junction left unmatched. The germline V gene encodes CDR1 DFQATT and CDR2 SNEGSKA (reference sequence). The CDR3 loop is CSAKSGGLDYGEQFF. The DNA of the CDR3 is TGCAGTGCCAAGAGCGGGGGGCTAGATTACGGCGAGCAGTTCTTC.

This clonotype was seen a few times. V gene TRBV15 combines with J gene TRBJ2-5, with D possibly matching TRBD2 (6 bases). This CDR3 has 15 residues. Trimming took off 1 base at V and 5 bases at J, with 14 bases between the two ends. Looked up from germline, CDR1 is LNHNV and CDR2 is YYDKDF (reference sequence). CDR3 in DNA: TGTGCCACCAGCAGAGCCTGGGGGGTAGGGGAGACCCAGTACTTC. It codes for CATSRAWGVGETQYF.

This clonotype has at least ten counts. The V gene is TRBV27, the J gene TRBJ2-7, with a weak D call TRBD1 (6 bases). This CDR3 is built from 13 residues. V dropped 6 bases and J dropped 1 base, with 10 bases sitting between them. Germline V lookup: CDR1 MNHEY, CDR2 SMNVEV (reference sequence). This CDR3 reads CASRDTGSYEQYF. Here the CDR3 DNA reads TGTGCCAGCAGGGATACAGGGTCCTACGAGCAGTACTTC.

The genes are TRBV6-1 and TRBJ2-7; D is ambiguous. Germline V CDR1 and CDR2: MNHNS, SASEGT. V shed 8 bases and J shed 0 bases, with 11 bases lying between them. The CDR3 is made up of 13 amino acids. Written as DNA, the CDR3 is TGTGCCAGCGCCCAGTCGAGCTCCTACGAGCAGTACTTC. Protein: CASAQSSSYEQYF.

As to this clonotype: Possible read error: a much larger clone is one base away. The chain recombines TRBV6-8 with TRBJ2-7, with TRBD1 matching 7 bases. The CDR3 spans 15 residues. Germline V gives CDR1 MNHGY, CDR2 SAAAGT. In nucleotides, the CDR3 is TGTGGCAGCAGCAACCCCCCGGGACAGAAGTACGAGCAGTACTTC. Amino acids: CGSSNPPGQKYEQYF.

This clonotype was picked up many times. The chain combines TRBV27 with TRBJ1-6; TRBD1 agrees at 7 bases. The V gene end was trimmed by 3 bases and the J gene end by 10 bases; junction bases not matched to a gene: 3. Per the germline V gene, CDR1 is MNHEY and CDR2 is SMNVEV (reference sequence). This CDR3 has 13 amino acids. Here the CDR3 reads CASSLGQNSPLHF. Here the CDR3 DNA reads TGTGCCAGCAGTTTGGGACAGAACTCACCCCTCCACTTT.

The chain uses TRBV5-5 and TRBJ1-6; TRBD1 aligns across 10 bases. The V gene end was trimmed by 4 bases and the J gene end by 7 bases; junction bases not matched to a gene: 2. Germline CDR1 is SGHKS and CDR2 is YYEKEE (reference sequence). This CDR3 is built from 14 residues. In DNA form, the CDR3 reads TGTGCCAGCAGCCGGGGACAGGGGAATTCACCCCTCCACTTT. This encodes CASSRGQGNSPLHF.

Points on this clonotype: The junction shows a germline mismatch at one end, possibly a read error. The V gene is TRBV15, the J gene TRBJ2-2; perhaps D is TRBD1 or TRBD2 (5 bases each). The CDR3 is 17 residues long. The germline CDR1 and CDR2 sequences are LNHNV and YYDKDF (reference sequence). CDR3 nucleotides: TGTGCCGCCAGCAGAGATCGCCGAGGGGATATGTCCGGGGAGCTGTTTTTT. This codes for CAASRDRRGDMSGELFF.

This clonotype was detected once. One end of the junction does not line up with germline, which may come from a read error. The rearrangement joins TRBV24-1 to TRBJ1-5; D is unresolved. The germline CDR1 and CDR2 sequences are KGHDR and SFDVKD. The CDR3 is made up of 12 amino acids. CDR3 in amino acids: CSATSSNQPQHF. The CDR3 DNA follows: TGCAGTGCTACATCTAGCAATCAGCCCCAGCATTTT.

This clonotype was seen ten or more times. The J gene is TRBJ1-5, the V gene TRBV20-1, with TRBD1 matching 7 bases. The V gene's germline CDR1 is DFQATT and CDR2 SNEGSKA (reference sequence). V dropped 6 bases and J dropped 4; count of bases not matched to a gene: 9. This CDR3 has 14 amino acids. CDR3 nucleotide sequence: TGCAGTGCGATAACCGGGACAGAGAATCAGCCCCAGCATTTT. Residues: CSAITGTENQPQHF.